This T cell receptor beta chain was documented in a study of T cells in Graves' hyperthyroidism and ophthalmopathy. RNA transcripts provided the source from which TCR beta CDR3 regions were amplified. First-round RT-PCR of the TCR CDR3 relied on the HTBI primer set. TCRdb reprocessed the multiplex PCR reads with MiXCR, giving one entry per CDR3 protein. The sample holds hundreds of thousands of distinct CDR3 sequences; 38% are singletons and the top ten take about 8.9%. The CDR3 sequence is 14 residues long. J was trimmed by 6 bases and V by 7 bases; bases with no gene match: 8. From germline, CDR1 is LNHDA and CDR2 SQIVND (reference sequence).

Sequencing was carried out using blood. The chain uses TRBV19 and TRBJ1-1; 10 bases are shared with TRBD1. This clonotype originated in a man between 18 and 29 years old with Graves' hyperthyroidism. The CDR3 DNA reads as TGTGCCAGTATGGGGACAGGGGCCATGGCTGAAGCTTTCTTT. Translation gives CASMGTGAMAEAFF.